This TCR beta chain emerged from a study of Ad26.COV2.S vaccination and SARS-CoV-2 variants (dated by TCRdb to 2020 to 2022). Background on the whole study: Donors in the vaccine arm were drawn from COV1001, a phase I-IIa trial of Ad26.COV2.S in healthy adults that was multicentre, randomized, double-blind and placebo-controlled. Ad26.COV2.S was given intramuscularly at 5x10^10 or 1x10^11 viral particles, as a single shot or as two shots 56 days apart. TCRbeta repertoire sequencing was used to assess the specificity and breadth of SARS-CoV-2-reactive T cell receptors after Ad26.COV2.S vaccination. A total of around 32 samples were included in the TCR-sequenced set, comprising roughly 19 Ad26.COV2.S vaccine recipients, 5 placebo recipients and 8 SARS-CoV-2 convalescent individuals. Trial participants were randomized into five groups of five: low-dose or high-dose Ad26.COV2.S given once or twice, or placebo on both occasions. Throughout the experiments and outcome assessment, investigators stayed blinded to trial group allocation. General findings and caveats noted by the study authors: Compared with placebo recipients, Ad26.COV2.S recipients showed higher spike-specific TCR breadth (P = 0.0014). The authors noted that the TCR breadth and depth analyses may have underestimated total T cell responses. The study lacked the statistical power to compare responses across vaccine doses or regimens. Vaccine and placebo recipients had comparable non-spike TCR breadth, which fits with the vaccine containing only spike. After vaccination, substantial breadth of spike-specific CD8+ and CD4+ T cell responses was reported.

The CDR3, cysteine through phenylalanine, is 13 amino acids long. Solely the CDR3 DNA is kept, with 39 bases framed from the first base. Based on the germline V gene, the CDR1 and CDR2 sequences are SGHVS and FNYEAQ. Trimming at the junction amounts to 1 base on V and 4 bases on J, and the germline ends lie 8 bases apart. TCRbeta CDR3 regions were sequenced with the immunoSEQ Assay. After extraction, genomic DNA underwent amplification by bias-controlled multiplex PCR, followed by high-throughput sequencing. As for how the authors treated the data: To quantify the absolute abundance of each unique TCRbeta CDR3 region, sequences were collapsed and filtered. T cell fraction was estimated by normalizing TCRbeta template counts to usable DNA, with usable DNA measured through amplification of reference genes found in all nucleated cells. Repertoire TCRs were annotated as SARS-CoV-2-specific by exact matching of V gene, CDR3 amino acid sequence and J gene to a known reactive TCR set. The reference SARS-CoV-2 TCR set was obtained from MIRA and was filtered for enrichment in COVID-19-positive ImmuneCODE repertoires, whereby public or cross-reactive TCRs were removed. Using the MIRA antigens, annotated TCRs were further analysed by specific ORF or by position within an ORF. Breadth was defined as annotated unique rearrangements over total unique productive rearrangements; depth was the summed frequency of those rearrangements. TCR breadth was compared between groups using two-sided Wilcoxon rank-sum tests. TCRdb limited this immuneACCESS table to in-frame rearrangements with V and J called. A share of clones is missing; checked studies link under half to unresolved V genes, and the rest is unexplained. For V, J and clone size, that table is used; D and trimming come from the DNA. The sample table holds fewer than 800,000 clones, of which 80% to 90% were seen once. About 1.5% of the sample belongs to the ten largest clones.

The treatment or condition tag for this specimen amounts to: around 19 received Ad26.COV2.S at low or high dose, single or two shots; about 5 received placebo; per-sample allocation not given. Repertoires of vaccine and placebo recipients were sequenced from samples collected on day 63 after the first injection. In Cohort 1b, roughly 25 adults aged 18-55 years were enrolled at a single site in Boston, USA, between 29 July and 7 August 2020. Ad26.COV2.S was a replication-incompetent adenovirus type 26 vector that expressed a prefusion-stabilized SARS-CoV-2 spike protein derived from the original Wuhan strain. This clone was detected only a few times. What this receptor recognizes is not known. Base quality data are lacking; no much larger clone is found one base away.

The clonotype comes from a person between 18 and 65 years old who received the Ad26.COV2.S COVID-19 vaccine or a placebo. The chain links TRBV7-6 with TRBJ2-7; TRBD1 is a possible D gene, resting on 6 matching bases. The source material was peripheral blood, sampled in a trial of Ad26.COV2.S vaccine versus placebo. The CDR3 protein: CASSLGRGYEQYF. Read as DNA, the sequence is TGTGCCAGCAGCTTAGGCAGGGGATACGAGCAGTACTTC.